This T cell receptor beta chain was obtained from a study of blood T cell repertoires in COVID-19. The V end was cut by 3 bases, the J end by 5 bases, with 10 bases between. The germline V gene encodes CDR1 SGHAT and CDR2 FQNNGV. The CDR3 covers 13 residues. TCRdb keeps only in-frame clones here, not all; method: immunoSEQ multiplex PCR. The sample has roughly 160,000 clones; about four fifths are singletons. V usage is TRBV11-2 and J usage is TRBJ1-1, with a weak D call TRBD1 (5 bases). This TCR came from an older woman who had recovered from COVID-19. The specimen sequenced was PBMCs or T cells enriched from blood (not recorded which). The CDR3 loop reads CASSFSRETEAFF. The CDR3 bases are TGTGCCAGCAGCTTCTCCAGGGAAACTGAAGCTTTCTTT.